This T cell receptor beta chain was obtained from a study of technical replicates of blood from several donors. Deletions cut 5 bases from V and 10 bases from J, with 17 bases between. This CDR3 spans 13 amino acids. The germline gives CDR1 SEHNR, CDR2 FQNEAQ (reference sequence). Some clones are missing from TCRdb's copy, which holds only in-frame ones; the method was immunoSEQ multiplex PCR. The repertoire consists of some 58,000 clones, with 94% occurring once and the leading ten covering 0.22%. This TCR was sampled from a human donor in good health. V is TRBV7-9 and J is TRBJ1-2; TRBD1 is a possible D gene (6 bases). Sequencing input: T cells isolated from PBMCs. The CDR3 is CASSKQGHFDYTF. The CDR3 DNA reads TGTGCCAGCAGCAAGCAGGGACATTTCGACTACACCTTC.